This T cell receptor (beta chain) originates from a study of shared clonotypes between healthy human individuals. Across the study: Donors had three CD4 naive, three CD4 memory, two CD8 naive and one CD8 memory plate apiece. Broader study findings: Tissue TCR repertoires likely differ from these blood-only repertoires.

Sequencing was performed with immunoSEQ multiplex PCR; in TCRdb, only in-frame clones are kept and a portion is missing. The sample lists about 330,000 clones, 80% to 90% seen once, with roughly 17% in the top ten. A word on this clone: Its antigen is not identified.

The junction had 5 bases not matched to a gene; V was cut back by 4 bases and J by 4 bases. The CDR3 runs 14 residues. Germline CDR1 LGHNA, CDR2 YSLEER. The sample comprised memory CD8+ T cells sorted from blood. Noted subset: CD45RO+ cells pooled with CCR7-negative TemRA cells. The rearrangement uses TRBV4-3 and TRBJ2-7; 9 bases match TRBD1. This TCR was sampled from a man in his late teens or twenties in good health. The CDR3 loop reads CASSLGTGRYEQYF. CDR3 DNA: TGCGCCAGCAGCCTGGGGACAGGGCGGTACGAGCAGTACTTC.